This TCR beta chain was documented in a study of T cells in Graves' hyperthyroidism and ophthalmopathy. The source material, RNA transcripts, was used to amplify TCR beta CDR3 regions. The HTBI primer set drove a first-round RT-PCR of the TCR CDR3. A single record per CDR3 protein comes from TCRdb applying MiXCR to the multiplex PCR reads. This sample has under 350,000 distinct CDR3 sequences, with 21% found just once. In its sample, this clonotype was seen many times. The source of this sequence is a woman in her forties or fifties with Graves' hyperthyroidism. The sequenced sample was blood.

The CDR3 reads CSAASSGANVLTF. Here the CDR3 DNA reads TGCAGTGCTGCCAGTTCTGGGGCCAACGTCCTGACTTTC. The chain employs TRBV20-1 and TRBJ2-6; D ambiguous. The CDR3 runs 13 residues. Germline CDR1 DFQATT, CDR2 SNEGSKA (reference sequence). Trimming left V 5 bases short and J 1 base short, with 6 bases between.